This T cell receptor (beta chain) was identified during a study of shared clonotypes between healthy human individuals. This clone has a count of ten or more. Deep-level assay runs were performed. Measured with immunoSEQ multiplex PCR; TCRdb has only the in-frame clones, and not every one. The repertoire holds 950,000 to 1,100,000 clones, with under 80% as singletons. The sequencing input was memory CD4+ T cells sorted from blood. The subset is: CD45RA-negative fraction. This clonotype originated in a man younger than 35 in good health.

The CDR3 is CASSPYGQAGQPQHF. The CDR3 DNA reads TGTGCCAGCAGCCCATACGGACAGGCCGGTCAGCCCCAGCATTTT. This rearrangement joins TRBV7-9 to TRBJ1-5; the match to TRBD1 covers 7 bases. V trimming: 5 bases; J trimming: 6 bases; junction bases outside the gene matches: 10. The length of the CDR3 is 15 residues. CDR1 is SEHNR and CDR2 is FQNEAQ in the germline V gene (reference sequence).